Shown below are 7 T cell receptor beta chains from a single sample sequenced in a study of blood T cells in healthy people across ages. The second PCR ran about 6 to 12 cycles with a sample-barcoded 5' primer and J-beta primers. TCRdb analysed the 5' RACE reads with MiXCR anew, one entry per CDR3 protein. The sample yields over 950,000 distinct CDR3 sequences, about 53% seen once. Sequencing was performed on blood. These receptors came from a woman in her sixties or seventies in good health.

The sample holds one count of this clonotype. The chain has TRBV20-1 and TRBJ1-2; a possible D gene is TRBD1 (6 bases). Per germline, CDR1 DFQATT and CDR2 SNEGSKA (reference sequence). The ends were cut back, 6 bases at V and 6 bases at J, with 14 bases in the middle. This CDR3 comprises 12 residues. The CDR3 is CSAARGNNGYTF. The CDR3, as DNA: TGCAGTGCCGCCAGGGGTAATAATGGCTACACCTTC.

This clonotype was counted once. The CDR3 protein is CASSSAGGQKNIQYF. The DNA for the CDR3 is TGTGCCAGCAGCTCGGCGGGGGGACAAAAAAACATTCAGTACTTC. The chain combines TRBV11-1 with TRBJ2-4; the match to TRBD2 covers 8 bases. After removal of 4 bases from V and 4 bases from J, the junction contained 6 bases not matched to a gene. The CDR3 has 15 residues. CDR1 and CDR2 (germline): SGHAT, FQDESV (reference sequence).

The chain employs TRBV29-1 and TRBJ2-3; D call uncertain. V lost 4 bases and J 2 bases, leaving 10 bases between the germline ends. The CDR3 has 13 amino acids. Looked up from germline, CDR1 is SQVTM and CDR2 is ANQGSEA. CDR3 bases: TGCAGCGTTGTAGGGAATCCCACAGATACGCAGTATTTT. The encoded protein is CSVVGNPTDTQYF.

The chain uses TRBV18 and TRBJ2-5, with D unresolved. Germline CDR1 KGHSH, CDR2 LQKENI. The ends were cut back, 3 bases at V and 3 bases at J, with 8 bases in the middle. This CDR3 is 13 amino acids long. The DNA for the CDR3 is TGTGCCAGCTCACCGGCCTTGAAAGAGACCCAGTACTTC. Encoded protein: CASSPALKETQYF.

This clonotype has only one observation. Sequence at one end of the junction differs from germline and may be a read error. The chain joins TRBV7-9 to TRBJ2-3; 14 positions match TRBD2. CDR1 SEHNR and CDR2 FQNEAQ come from the germline V gene (reference sequence). The CDR3 runs to 16 residues. The CDR3 coding sequence is TGTGCCAGCAGCCCGGGACTAGCGGGAGCGTCAGATACGCGGTATTTT. As protein: CASSPGLAGASDTRYF.

The rearrangement joins TRBV18 to TRBJ2-7; D is uncertain. From germline, CDR1 is KGHSH and CDR2 LQKENI. V was shortened by 2 bases and J by 4 bases, with 12 bases between the two germline ends. The CDR3 totals 14 residues. CDR3 coding DNA: TGTGCCAGCTCACCAGGGATCCTTGTTTACGAGCAGTACTTC. Translating gives CASSPGILVYEQYF.

The V and J genes are TRBV28 and TRBJ2-1; 9 bases match TRBD2. Germline CDR1 reads MDHEN; CDR2 reads SYDVKM. The CDR3 has 16 amino acids. The J segment lost 6 bases and the V segment lost 0 bases, leaving 6 bases of the junction unmatched. Here the CDR3 reads CASSLWASGTGNEQFF. In DNA, the CDR3 is TGTGCCAGCAGTTTATGGGCTAGCGGGACCGGCAATGAGCAGTTCTTC.